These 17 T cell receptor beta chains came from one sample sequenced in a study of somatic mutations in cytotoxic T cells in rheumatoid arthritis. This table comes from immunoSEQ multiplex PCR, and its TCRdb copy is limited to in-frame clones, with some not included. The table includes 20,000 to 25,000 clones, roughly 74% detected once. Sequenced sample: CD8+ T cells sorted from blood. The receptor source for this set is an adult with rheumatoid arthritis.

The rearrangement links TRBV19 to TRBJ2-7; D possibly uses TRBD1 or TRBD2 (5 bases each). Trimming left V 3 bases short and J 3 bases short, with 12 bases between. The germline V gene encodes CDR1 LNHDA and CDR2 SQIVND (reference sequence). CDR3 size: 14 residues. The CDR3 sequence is CASSIDSGFYEQYF. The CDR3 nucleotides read TGTGCCAGTAGTATCGACAGCGGCTTCTACGAGCAGTACTTC.

The CDR3 DNA reads as TGTGCCAGCAGCTTGTCCCCCCGCGGGGGCCGCCAGCCCCAGCATTTT. Protein product: CASSLSPRGGRQPQHF. The chain combines TRBV5-6 with TRBJ1-5; maybe TRBD1 (6 bases). Germline CDR1 reads SGHDT; CDR2 reads YYEEEE. This CDR3 contains 16 residues. V dropped 1 base and J dropped 7 bases, with 18 bases sitting between them.

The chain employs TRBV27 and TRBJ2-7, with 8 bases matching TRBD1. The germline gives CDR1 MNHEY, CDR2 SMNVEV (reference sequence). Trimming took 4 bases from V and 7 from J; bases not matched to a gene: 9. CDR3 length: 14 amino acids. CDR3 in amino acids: CASSYRQGAPEQYF. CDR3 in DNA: TGTGCCAGCAGTTATCGGCAGGGGGCGCCTGAGCAGTACTTC.

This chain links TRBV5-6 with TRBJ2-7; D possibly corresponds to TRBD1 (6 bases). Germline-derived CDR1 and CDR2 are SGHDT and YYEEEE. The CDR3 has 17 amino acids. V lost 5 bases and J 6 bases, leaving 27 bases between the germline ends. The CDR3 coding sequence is TGTGCCAGCAGGATAGGGGGAAGAGAGAGGCAGGGCGGCGAGCAGTACTTC. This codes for CASRIGGRERQGGEQYF.

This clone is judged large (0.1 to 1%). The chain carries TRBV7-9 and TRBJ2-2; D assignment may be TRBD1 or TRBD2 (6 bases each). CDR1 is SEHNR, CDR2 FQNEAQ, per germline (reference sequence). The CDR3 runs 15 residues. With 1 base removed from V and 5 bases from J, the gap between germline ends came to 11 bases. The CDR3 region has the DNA TGTGCCAGCAGCTTAGGGGGGGCTCGAACCGGGGAGCTGTTTTTT. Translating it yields CASSLGGARTGELFF.

CDR3 residues: CASSFRPRGKLFF. The DNA for the CDR3 is TGTGCCAGCAGTTTTCGGCCCCGGGGGAAACTGTTTTTT. V usage is TRBV27 and J usage is TRBJ1-4; perhaps TRBD1 as D (5 bases). The CDR3 runs to 13 residues. V was shortened by 3 bases and J by 11 bases, with 13 bases between the two germline ends. Germline V CDR1 and CDR2: MNHEY, SMNVEV (reference sequence).

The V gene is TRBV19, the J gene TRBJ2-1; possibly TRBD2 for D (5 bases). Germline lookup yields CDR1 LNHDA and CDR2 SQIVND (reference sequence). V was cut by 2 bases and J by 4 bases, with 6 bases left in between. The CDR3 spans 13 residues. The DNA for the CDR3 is TGTGCCAGTAGTATAACGGGGTACAATGAGCAGTTCTTC. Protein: CASSITGYNEQFF.

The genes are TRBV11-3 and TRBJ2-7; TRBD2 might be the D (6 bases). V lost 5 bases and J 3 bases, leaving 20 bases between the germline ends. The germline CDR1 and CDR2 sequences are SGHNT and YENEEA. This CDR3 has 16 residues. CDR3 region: CASSQAGLQYFYEQYF. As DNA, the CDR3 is TGTGCCAGCAGCCAAGCCGGACTACAGTACTTCTACGAGCAGTACTTC.

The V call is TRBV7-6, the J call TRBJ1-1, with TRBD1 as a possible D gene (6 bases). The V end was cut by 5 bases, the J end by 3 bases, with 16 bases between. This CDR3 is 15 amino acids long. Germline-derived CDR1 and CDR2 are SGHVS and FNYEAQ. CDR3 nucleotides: TGTGCCAGCAGCCAGCAATGGGGGCGCGACACTGAAGCTTTCTTT. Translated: CASSQQWGRDTEAFF.

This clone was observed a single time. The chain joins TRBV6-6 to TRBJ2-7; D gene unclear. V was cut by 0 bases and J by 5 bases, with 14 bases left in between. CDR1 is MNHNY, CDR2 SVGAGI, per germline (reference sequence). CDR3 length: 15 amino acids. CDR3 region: CASSYSVGFKDEQYF. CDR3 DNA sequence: TGTGCCAGCAGTTACTCGGTCGGGTTTAAGGACGAGCAGTACTTC.

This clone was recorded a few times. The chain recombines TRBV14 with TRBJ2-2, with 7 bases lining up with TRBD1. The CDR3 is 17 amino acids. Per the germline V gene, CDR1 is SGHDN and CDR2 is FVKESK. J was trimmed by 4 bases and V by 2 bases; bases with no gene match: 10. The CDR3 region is CASSQPDRVESTGELFF. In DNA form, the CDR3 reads TGTGCCAGCAGCCAACCCGACAGGGTCGAGAGCACCGGGGAGCTGTTTTTT.

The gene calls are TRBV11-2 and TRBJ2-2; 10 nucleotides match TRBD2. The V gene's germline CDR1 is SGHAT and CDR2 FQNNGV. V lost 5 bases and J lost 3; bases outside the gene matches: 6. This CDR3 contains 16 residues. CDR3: CASSGSGRGYTGELFF. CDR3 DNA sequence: TGTGCCAGCAGCGGAAGCGGGAGGGGTTACACCGGGGAGCTGTTTTTT.

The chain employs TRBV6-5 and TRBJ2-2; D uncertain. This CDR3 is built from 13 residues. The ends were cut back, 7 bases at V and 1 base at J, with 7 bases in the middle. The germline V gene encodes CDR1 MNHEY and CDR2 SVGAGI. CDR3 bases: TGTGCCAGCAAACCGCGGAACACCGGGGAGCTGTTTTTT. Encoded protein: CASKPRNTGELFF.

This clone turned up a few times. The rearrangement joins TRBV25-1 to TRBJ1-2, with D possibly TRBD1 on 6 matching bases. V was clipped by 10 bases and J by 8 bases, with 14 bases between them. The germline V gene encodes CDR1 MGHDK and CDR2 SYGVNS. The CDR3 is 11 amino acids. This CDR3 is CAINTGYGYTF. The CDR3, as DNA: TGTGCCATCAACACAGGGTACGGCTACACCTTC.

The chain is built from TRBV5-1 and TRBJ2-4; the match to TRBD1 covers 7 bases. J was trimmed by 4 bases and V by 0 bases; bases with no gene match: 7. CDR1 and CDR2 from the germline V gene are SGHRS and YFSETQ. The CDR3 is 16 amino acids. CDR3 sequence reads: CASSLVIGTEKNIQYF. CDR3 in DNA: TGCGCCAGCAGCTTGGTTATTGGGACAGAGAAAAACATTCAGTACTTC.

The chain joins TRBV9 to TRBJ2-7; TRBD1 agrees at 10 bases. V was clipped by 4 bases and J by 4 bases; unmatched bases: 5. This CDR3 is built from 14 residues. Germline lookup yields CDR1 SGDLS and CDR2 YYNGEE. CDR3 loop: CASSLRTGGYEQYF. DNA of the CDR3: TGTGCCAGCAGCCTCCGGACAGGGGGTTACGAGCAGTACTTC.

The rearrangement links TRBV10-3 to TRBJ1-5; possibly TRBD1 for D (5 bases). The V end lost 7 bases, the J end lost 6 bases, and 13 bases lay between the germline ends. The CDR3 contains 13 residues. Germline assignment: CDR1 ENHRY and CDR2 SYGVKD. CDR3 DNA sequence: TGTGCCATCAAAGGCAGGGAGGGTCAGCCCCAGCATTTT. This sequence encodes CAIKGREGQPQHF.